The clone carrying this TCR beta chain has a handful of counts. Antigen: not known. The data originate from a study of T cells in Graves' hyperthyroidism and ophthalmopathy. The study, taken as a whole, reports: Among thyroid clonotypes expanded above 0.001, most also appeared in blood.

It was RNA transcripts that yielded the amplified TCR beta CDR3 regions. In the first-round RT-PCR of the TCR CDR3, the HTBI primer set was used. A single record per CDR3 protein comes from TCRdb applying MiXCR to the multiplex PCR reads. The data contain hundreds of thousands of distinct CDR3 sequences, roughly 15% of them seen just once; the ten biggest clones take up about 13%. J was trimmed by 10 bases and V by 3 bases; bases with no gene match: 2. Germline CDR1 and CDR2: SGHTA and FQGTGA. This CDR3 spans 13 amino acids. The V and J genes are TRBV7-3 and TRBJ1-6; 8 positions match TRBD1. Specimen: blood. The receptor was isolated from a man aged 18 to 29 with Graves' ophthalmopathy. The CDR3 protein is CASSLGQDSPLHF. CDR3 nucleotides: TGTGCCAGCAGCTTGGGACAGGACTCACCCCTCCACTTT.